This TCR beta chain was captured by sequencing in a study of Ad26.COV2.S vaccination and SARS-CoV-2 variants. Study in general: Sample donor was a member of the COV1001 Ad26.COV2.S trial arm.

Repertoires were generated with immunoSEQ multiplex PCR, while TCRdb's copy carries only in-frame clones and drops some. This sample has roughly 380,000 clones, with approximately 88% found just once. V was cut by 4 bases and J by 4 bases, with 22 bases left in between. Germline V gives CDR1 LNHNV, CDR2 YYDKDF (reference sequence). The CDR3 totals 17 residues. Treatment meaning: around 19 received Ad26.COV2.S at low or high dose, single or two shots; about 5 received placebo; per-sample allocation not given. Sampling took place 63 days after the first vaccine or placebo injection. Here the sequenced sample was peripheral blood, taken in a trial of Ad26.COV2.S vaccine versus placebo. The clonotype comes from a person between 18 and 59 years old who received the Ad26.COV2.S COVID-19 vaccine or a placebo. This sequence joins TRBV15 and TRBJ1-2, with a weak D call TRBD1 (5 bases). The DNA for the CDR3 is TGTGCCACCAGCACACGCACTATTGGGGCAGGGCTCTATGGCTACACCTTC. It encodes CATSTRTIGAGLYGYTF.